This TCR beta chain was recorded in a study of OX40 agonist ivuxolimab in advanced cancers. About the investigation overall: Ivuxolimab, which targeted the costimulatory receptor OX40 (CD134), was an agonistic, fully human IgG2 monoclonal antibody. Intravenous ivuxolimab was administered to patients every 2 weeks at six dose levels: 0.01, 0.1, 0.3, 1.5, 3 and 10 mg/kg. Among the 52 dose-escalation patients, 19 had hepatocellular carcinoma, about 15 melanoma, 9 renal cell carcinoma and 9 head and neck cancer. In the dose-escalation cohort, over 65% of patients were male, and the mean age was around 60 years, with a range of roughly 23 to 85. Patients were allowed to have had prior anti-PD-1, anti-PD-L1 or anti-CTLA-4 therapy, and 40% of the dose-escalation patients had been treated with checkpoint inhibitors. Partial responses occurred in three dose-escalation patients, of whom one had hepatocellular carcinoma and two had cutaneous melanoma. The purpose of peripheral TCRbeta sequencing was to test whether ivuxolimab changed TCR sequence diversity and led to clonal T-cell expansion. The paper reports the monotherapy dose-escalation portion (N ≈ 50 patients) of the phase I ivuxolimab trial.

As for this clone: The clone's antigen remains unknown. There are no base qualities to consult, and no much larger clone falls within one base.

Compared with germline, V lacks 10 bases and J lacks 2 bases; bases without a gene match: 13. Per the germline V gene (reference sequence), MNHEY is the CDR1 and SMNVEV is the CDR2. Including the terminal cysteine and phenylalanine, the CDR3 comprises 15 residues. Only the CDR3 portion is preserved as DNA: 45 bases, with reading frame beginning at the first base. To sequence the TCRbeta CDR3 region, genomic DNA was isolated from the sorted cells. TCRbeta CDR3 regions were sequenced using the immunoSEQ Assay. Held by TCRdb, this immuneACCESS table contains in-frame sequences only and omits some clones. Under half of the omission traces to an unresolved V gene where checked; the cause of the rest is unknown. Within this sample are about 58,000 clones, with approximately 80% of them counted one time only. The ten largest clonotypes hold about 0.8% of the sample. The paper's findings and limits, for the study overall: In partial responders in the 0.1-3.0 mg/kg groups, normalized peripheral clonal expansion was found to be among the lowest, especially among CD8+ T cells. Clonal expansion of both CD4+ and CD8+ blood T cells was observed from baseline to week 6 at doses 0.1 to 3.0 mg/kg. Low levels of normalized T-cell clonal expansion were also seen in some patients who did not respond. The antigen specificity of the peripheral T cells that underwent clonal expansion was not determined. After ivuxolimab, expanded clones were on average more numerous among CD8+ T cells than among CD4+ T cells.

The trial excluded patients who had a history of autoimmune disease or who were on systemic immunosuppression. Peripheral blood for TCR sequencing was drawn from every dose cohort at baseline, at cycle 4 day 1 and at cycle 7 day 1. Samples came from an open-label, multicenter, first-in-human phase I dose-escalation trial of ivuxolimab. Adults with locally advanced or metastatic head and neck squamous cell, hepatocellular, melanoma or renal cell carcinoma were enrolled in the trial. Before TCR sequencing, CD4+ T cells and CD8+ T cells were sorted from peripheral blood as separate populations. The TCR originated in an adult with an advanced solid tumor such as melanoma, head and neck, liver or kidney cancer. Recombination connected TRBV27 to TRBJ2-5; the central 7 bases match TRBD2. The sample was CD4+ or CD8+ T cells sorted from blood, taken in a trial of the OX40 agonist ivuxolimab. The CDR3 protein is CATQVAWGGQETQYF. The nucleotides are TGTGCCACCCAGGTTGCGTGGGGGGGACAAGAGACCCAGTACTTC.